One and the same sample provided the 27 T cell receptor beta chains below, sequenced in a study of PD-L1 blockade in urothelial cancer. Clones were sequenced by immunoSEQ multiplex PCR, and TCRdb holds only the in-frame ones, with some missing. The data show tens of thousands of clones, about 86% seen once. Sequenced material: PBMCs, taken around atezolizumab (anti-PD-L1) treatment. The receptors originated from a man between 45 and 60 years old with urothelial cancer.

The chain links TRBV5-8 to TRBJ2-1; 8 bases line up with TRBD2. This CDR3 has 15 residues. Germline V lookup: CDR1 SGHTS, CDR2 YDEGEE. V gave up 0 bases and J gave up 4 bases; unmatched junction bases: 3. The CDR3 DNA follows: TGTGCCAGCAGCTTGGCAGGGACTAGTTACAATGAGCAGTTCTTC. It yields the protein CASSLAGTSYNEQFF.

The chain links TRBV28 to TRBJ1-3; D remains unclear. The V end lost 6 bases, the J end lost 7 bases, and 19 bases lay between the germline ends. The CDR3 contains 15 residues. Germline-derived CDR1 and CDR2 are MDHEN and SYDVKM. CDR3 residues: CASSSTSGITNTIYF. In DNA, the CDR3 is TGTGCCAGCAGCTCTACCTCGGGTATTACGAACACCATATATTTT. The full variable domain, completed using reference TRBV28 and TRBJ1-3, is DVKVTQSSRYLVKRTGEKVFLECVQDMDHENMFWYRQDPGLGLRLIYFSYDVKMKEKGDIPEGYSVSREKKERFSLILESASTNQTSMYLCASSSTSGITNTIYFGEGSWLTVV.

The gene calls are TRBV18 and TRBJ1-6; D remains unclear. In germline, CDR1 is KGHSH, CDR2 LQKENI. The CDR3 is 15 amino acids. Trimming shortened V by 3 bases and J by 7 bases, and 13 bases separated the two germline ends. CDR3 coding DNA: TGTGCCAGCTCACCTCATGAAACAGCCAATTCACCCCTCCACTTT. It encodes CASSPHETANSPLHF. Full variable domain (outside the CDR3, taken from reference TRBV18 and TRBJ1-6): NAGVMQNPRHLVRRRGQEARLRCSPMKGHSHVYWYRQLPEEGLKFMVYLQKENIIDESGMPKERFSAEFPKEGPSILRIQQVVRGDSAAYFCASSPHETANSPLHFGNGTRLTVT.

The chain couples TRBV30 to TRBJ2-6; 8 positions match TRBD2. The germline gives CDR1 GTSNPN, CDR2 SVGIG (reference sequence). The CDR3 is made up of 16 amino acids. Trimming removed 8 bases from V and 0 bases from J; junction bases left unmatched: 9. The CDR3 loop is CAGGAGGSSGANVLTF. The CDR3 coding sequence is TGTGCCGGAGGGGCGGGAGGCAGCTCTGGGGCCAACGTCCTGACTTTC.

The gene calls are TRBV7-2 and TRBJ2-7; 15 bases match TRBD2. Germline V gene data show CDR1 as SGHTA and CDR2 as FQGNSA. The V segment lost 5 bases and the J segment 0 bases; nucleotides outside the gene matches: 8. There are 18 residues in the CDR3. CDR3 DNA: TGTGCCAGCAGCCCAGGGACTAGCGGGAGGATAAGCTCCTACGAGCAGTACTTC. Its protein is CASSPGTSGRISSYEQYF.

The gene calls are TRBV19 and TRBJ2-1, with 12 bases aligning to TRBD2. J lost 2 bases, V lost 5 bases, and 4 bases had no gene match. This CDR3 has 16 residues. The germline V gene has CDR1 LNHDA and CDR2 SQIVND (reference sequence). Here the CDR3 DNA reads TGTGCCAGTAGTGCACTAGCGGGAGGTACCTACAATGAGCAGTTCTTC. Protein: CASSALAGGTYNEQFF.

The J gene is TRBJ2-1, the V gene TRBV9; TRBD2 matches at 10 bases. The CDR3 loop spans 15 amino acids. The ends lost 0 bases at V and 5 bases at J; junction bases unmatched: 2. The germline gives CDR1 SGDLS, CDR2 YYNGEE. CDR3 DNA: TGTGCCAGCAGCGTAGCTAGCGGGAGCCACAATGAGCAGTTCTTC. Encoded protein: CASSVASGSHNEQFF.

The CDR3 region has the DNA TGTGCCAGCAGCTCAATCGGACAGACCTACGAGCAGTACTTC. Translating it yields CASSSIGQTYEQYF. The chain combines TRBV7-2 with TRBJ2-7, with D perhaps TRBD1 (6 bases). The V gene's germline CDR1 is SGHTA and CDR2 FQGNSA. The CDR3 consists of 14 residues. V lost 4 bases, J lost 2 bases, and 12 bases lay in between.

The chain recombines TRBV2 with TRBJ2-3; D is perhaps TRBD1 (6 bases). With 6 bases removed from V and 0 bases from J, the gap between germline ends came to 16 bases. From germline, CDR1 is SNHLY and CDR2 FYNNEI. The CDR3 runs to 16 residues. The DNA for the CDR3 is TGTGCCAGCAGCCGACCCGGACAGCTTAGCACAGATACGCAGTATTTT. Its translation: CASSRPGQLSTDTQYF.

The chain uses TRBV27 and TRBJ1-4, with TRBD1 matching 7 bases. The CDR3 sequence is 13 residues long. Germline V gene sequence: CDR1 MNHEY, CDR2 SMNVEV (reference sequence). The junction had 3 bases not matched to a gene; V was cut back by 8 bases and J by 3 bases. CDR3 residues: CASGTDSNEKLFF. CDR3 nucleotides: TGTGCCAGCGGGACAGATTCTAATGAAAAACTGTTTTTT.

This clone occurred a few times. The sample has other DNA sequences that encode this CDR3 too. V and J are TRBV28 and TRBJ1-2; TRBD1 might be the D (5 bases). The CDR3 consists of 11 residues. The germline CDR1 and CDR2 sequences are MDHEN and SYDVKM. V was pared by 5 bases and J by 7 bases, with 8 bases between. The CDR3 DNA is TGTGCCAGCAGTCGGGGGGGTGGCTACACCTTC. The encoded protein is CASSRGGGYTF.

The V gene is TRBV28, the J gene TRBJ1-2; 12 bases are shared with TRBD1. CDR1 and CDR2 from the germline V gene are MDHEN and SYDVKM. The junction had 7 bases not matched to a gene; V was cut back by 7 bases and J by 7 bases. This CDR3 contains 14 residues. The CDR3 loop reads CASKTGTGGFGYTF. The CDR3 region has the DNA TGTGCCAGCAAGACGGGGACAGGGGGCTTTGGCTACACCTTC.

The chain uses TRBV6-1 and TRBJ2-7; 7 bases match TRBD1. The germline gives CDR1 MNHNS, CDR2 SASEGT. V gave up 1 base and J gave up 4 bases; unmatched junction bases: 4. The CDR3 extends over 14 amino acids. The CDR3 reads CASSEVEQGYEQYF. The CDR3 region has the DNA TGTGCCAGCAGTGAAGTAGAACAGGGGTACGAGCAGTACTTC.

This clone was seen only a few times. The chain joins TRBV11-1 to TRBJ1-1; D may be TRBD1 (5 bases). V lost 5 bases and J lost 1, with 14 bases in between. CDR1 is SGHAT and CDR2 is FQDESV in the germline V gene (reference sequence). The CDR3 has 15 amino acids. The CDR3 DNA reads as TGTGCCAGCAGCGTTAGAAGGACACCGAACACTGAAGCTTTCTTT. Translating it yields CASSVRRTPNTEAFF.

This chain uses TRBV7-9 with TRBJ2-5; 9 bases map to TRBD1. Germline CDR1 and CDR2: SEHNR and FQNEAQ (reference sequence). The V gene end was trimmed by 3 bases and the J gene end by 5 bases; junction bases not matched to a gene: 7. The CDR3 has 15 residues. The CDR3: CASSFWDRVYETQYF. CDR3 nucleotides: TGTGCCAGCAGCTTTTGGGACAGGGTATACGAGACCCAGTACTTC.

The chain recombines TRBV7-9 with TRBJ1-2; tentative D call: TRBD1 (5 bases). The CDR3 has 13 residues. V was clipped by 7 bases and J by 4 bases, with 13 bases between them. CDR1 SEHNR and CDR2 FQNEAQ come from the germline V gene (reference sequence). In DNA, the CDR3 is TGTGCCAGCACCCTGGGAGGGGCCTATGGCTACACCTTC. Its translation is CASTLGGAYGYTF.

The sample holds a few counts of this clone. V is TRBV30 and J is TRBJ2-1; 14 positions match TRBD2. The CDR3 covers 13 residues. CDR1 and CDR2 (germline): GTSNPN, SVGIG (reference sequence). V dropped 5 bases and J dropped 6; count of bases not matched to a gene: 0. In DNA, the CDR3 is TGTGCCTGGGGACTAGCGGGAGGCAATGAGCAGTTCTTC. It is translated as CAWGLAGGNEQFF.

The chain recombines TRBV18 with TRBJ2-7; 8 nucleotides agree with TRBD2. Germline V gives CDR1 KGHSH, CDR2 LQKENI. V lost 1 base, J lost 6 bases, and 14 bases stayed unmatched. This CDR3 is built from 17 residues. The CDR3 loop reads CASSPREGGLAVVEQYF. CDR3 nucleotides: TGTGCCAGCTCACCACGGGAGGGAGGACTAGCCGTAGTCGAGCAGTACTTC.

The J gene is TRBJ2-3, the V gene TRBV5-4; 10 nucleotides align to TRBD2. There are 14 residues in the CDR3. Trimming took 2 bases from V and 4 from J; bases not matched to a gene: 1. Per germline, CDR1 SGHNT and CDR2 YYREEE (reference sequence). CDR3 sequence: CASSLAGGSDTQYF. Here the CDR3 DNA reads TGTGCCAGCAGCTTAGCGGGAGGGTCAGATACGCAGTATTTT.

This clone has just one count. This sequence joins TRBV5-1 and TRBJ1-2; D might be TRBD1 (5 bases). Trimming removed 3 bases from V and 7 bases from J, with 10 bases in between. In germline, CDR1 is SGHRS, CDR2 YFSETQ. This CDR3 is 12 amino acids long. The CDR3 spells CASSYRDFGYTF. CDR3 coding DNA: TGCGCCAGCAGCTACCGGGACTTTGGCTACACCTTC.

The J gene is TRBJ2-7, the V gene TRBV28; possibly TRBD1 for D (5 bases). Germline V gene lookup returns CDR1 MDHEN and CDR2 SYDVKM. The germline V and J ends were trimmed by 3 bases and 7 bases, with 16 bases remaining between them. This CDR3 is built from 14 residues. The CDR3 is CASSLDTPAYEQYF. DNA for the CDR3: TGTGCCAGCAGTTTGGACACCCCGGCTTATGAGCAGTACTTC.

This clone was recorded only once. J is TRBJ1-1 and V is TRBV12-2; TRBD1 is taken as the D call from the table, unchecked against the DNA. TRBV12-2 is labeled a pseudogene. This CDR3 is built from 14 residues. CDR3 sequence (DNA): TGTGCAAGTCGCTTATTAAGGGGGAACACTGAAGCTTTCTTT. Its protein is CASRLLRGNTEAFF.

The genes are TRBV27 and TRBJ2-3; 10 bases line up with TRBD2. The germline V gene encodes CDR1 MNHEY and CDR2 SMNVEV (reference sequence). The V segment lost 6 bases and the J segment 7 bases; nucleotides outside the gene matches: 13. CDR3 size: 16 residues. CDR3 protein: CASSRLLAGVVNTQYF. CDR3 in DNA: TGTGCCAGCAGCCGCCTTCTAGCGGGAGTGGTGAATACGCAGTATTTT.

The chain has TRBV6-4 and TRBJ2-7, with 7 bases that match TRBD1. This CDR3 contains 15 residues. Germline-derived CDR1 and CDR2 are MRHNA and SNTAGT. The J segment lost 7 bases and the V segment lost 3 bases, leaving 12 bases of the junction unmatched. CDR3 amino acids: CASSEHGDSSGEQYF. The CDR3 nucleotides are TGTGCCAGCAGTGAGCACGGGGACAGTTCGGGAGAGCAGTACTTC.

The CDR3 sequence: CASSLGGREGAEQYF. CDR3 sequence (DNA): TGCGCCAGCAGCTTGGGAGGCAGGGAGGGAGCCGAGCAGTACTTC. This chain links TRBV5-1 with TRBJ2-7; 7 nucleotides agree with TRBD2. Germline V gives CDR1 SGHRS, CDR2 YFSETQ. Unmatched junction bases numbered 9, after V lost 0 bases and J lost 6 bases. The CDR3 loop spans 15 amino acids.

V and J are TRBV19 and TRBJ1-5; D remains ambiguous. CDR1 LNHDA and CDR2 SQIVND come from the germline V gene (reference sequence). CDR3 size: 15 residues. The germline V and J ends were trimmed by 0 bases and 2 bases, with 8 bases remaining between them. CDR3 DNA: TGTGCCAGTAGTATAGATCGGAGAGGCAATCAGCCCCAGCATTTT. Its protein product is CASSIDRRGNQPQHF.

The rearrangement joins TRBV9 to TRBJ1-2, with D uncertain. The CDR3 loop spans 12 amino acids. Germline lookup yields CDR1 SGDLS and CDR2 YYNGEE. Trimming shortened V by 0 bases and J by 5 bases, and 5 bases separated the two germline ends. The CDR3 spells CASSVAPYGYTF. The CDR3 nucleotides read TGTGCCAGCAGCGTAGCTCCGTATGGCTACACCTTC. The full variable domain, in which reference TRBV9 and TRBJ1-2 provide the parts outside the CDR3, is DSGVTQTPKHLITATGQRVTLRCSPRSGDLSVYWYQQSLDQGLQFLIQYYNGEERAKGNILERFSAQQFPDLHSELNLSSLELGDSALYFCASSVAPYGYTFGSGTRLTVV.